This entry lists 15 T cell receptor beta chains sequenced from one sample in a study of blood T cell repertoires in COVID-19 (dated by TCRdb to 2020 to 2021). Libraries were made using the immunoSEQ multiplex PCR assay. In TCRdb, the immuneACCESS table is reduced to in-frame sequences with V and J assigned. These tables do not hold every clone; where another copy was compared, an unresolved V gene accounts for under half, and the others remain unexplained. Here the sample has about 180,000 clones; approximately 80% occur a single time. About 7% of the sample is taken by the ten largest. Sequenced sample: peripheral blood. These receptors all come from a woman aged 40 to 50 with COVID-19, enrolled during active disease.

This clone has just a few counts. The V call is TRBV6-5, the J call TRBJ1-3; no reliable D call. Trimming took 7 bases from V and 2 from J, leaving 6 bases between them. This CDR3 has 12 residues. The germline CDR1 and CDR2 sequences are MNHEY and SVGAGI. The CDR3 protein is CASTTAGNTIYF. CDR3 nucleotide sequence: TGTGCCAGCACAACAGCTGGAAACACCATATATTTT.

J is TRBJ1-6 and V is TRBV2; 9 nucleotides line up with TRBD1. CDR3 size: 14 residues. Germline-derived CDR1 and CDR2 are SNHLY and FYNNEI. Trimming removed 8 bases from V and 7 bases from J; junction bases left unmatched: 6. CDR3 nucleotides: TGTGCCAGCGGGACAGGGCTTGCAAATTCACCCCTCCACTTT. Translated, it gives CASGTGLANSPLHF. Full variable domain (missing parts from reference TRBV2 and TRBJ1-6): EPEVTQTPSHQVTQMGQEVILRCVPISNHLYFYWYRQILGQKVEFLVSFYNNEISEKSEIFDDQFSVERPDGSNFTLKIRSTKLEDSAMYFCASGTGLANSPLHFGNGTRLTVT.

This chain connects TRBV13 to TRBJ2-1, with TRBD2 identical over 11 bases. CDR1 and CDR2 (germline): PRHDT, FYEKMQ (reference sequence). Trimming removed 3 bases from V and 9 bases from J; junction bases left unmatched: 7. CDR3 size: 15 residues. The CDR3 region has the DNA TGTGCCAGCAGCTTGGGTAGCGGGGGGGCAGTTGAGCAGTTCTTC. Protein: CASSLGSGGAVEQFF.

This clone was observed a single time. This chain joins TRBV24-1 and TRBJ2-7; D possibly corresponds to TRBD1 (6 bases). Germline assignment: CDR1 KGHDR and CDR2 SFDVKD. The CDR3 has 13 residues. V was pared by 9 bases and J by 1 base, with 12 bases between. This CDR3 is CATRDTVSYEQYF. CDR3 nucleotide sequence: TGTGCCACCCGGGACACGGTATCCTACGAGCAGTACTTC.

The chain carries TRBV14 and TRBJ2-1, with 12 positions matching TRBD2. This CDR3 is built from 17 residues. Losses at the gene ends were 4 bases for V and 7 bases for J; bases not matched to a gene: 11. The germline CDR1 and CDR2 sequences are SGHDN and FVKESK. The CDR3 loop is CASSLLGLAGLGNEQFF. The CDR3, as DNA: TGTGCCAGCAGCCTCCTCGGACTAGCGGGATTGGGGAATGAGCAGTTCTTC.

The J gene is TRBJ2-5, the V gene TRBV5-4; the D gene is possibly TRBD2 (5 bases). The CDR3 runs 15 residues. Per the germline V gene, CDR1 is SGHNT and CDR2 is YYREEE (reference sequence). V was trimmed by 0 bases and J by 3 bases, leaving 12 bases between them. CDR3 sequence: CASSLDPRGEETQYF. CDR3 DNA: TGTGCCAGCAGCTTGGATCCCCGGGGTGAAGAGACCCAGTACTTC.

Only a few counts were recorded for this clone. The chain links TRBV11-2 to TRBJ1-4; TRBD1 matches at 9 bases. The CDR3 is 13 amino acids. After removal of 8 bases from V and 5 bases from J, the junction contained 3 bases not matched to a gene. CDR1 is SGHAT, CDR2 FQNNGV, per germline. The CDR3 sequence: CASRGQGNEKLFF. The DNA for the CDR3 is TGTGCCAGCCGGGGACAGGGCAATGAAAAACTGTTTTTT. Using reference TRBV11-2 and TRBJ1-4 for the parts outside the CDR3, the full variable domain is EAGVAQSPRYKIIEKRQSVAFWCNPISGHATLYWYQQILGQGPKLLIQFQNNGVVDDSQLPKDRFSAERLKGVDSTLKIQPAKLEDSAVYLCASRGQGNEKLFFGSGTQLSVL.

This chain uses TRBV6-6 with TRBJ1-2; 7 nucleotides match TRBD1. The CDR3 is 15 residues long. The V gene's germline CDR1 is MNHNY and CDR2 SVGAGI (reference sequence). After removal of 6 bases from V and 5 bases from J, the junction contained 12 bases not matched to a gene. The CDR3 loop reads CASREAGQLMYGYTF. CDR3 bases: TGTGCCAGCAGGGAGGCGGGACAGTTGATGTATGGCTACACCTTC.

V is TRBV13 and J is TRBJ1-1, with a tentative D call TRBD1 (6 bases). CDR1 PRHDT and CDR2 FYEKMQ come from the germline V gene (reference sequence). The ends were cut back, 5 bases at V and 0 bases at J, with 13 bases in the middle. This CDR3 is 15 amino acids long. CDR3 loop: CASSPRTAMNTEAFF. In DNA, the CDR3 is TGTGCCAGCAGCCCCCGGACAGCAATGAACACTGAAGCTTTCTTT.

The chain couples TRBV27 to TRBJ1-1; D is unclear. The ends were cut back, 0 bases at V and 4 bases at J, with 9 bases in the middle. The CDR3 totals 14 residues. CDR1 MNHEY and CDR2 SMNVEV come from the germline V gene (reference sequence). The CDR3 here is CASSLSRVGTEAFF. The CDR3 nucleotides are TGTGCCAGCAGTTTATCGAGGGTCGGCACTGAAGCTTTCTTT.

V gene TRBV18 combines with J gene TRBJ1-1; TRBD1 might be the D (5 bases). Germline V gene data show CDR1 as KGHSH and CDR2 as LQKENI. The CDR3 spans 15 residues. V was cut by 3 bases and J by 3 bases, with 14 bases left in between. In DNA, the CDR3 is TGTGCCAGCTCACCCTCCTCGGGGGGGTACACTGAAGCTTTCTTT. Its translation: CASSPSSGGYTEAFF.

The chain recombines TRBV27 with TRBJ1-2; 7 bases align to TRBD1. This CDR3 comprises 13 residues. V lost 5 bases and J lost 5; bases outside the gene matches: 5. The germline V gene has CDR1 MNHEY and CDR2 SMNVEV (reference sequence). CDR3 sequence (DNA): TGTGCCAGCAGTCCCAACAGGGGATATGGCTACACCTTC. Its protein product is CASSPNRGYGYTF.

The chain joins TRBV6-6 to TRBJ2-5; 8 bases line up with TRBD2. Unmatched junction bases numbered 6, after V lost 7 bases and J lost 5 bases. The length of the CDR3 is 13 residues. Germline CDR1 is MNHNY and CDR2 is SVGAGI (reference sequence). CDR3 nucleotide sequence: TGTGCCAGCATGGTAGCGGGGTCGGAGACCCAGTACTTC. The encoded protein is CASMVAGSETQYF.

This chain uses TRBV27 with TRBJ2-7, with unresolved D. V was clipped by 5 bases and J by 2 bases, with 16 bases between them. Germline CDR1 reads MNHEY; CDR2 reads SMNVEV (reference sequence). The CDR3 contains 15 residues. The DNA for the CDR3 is TGTGCCAGCAGTCCGACCCCGTCACAGACCTACGAGCAGTACTTC. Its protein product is CASSPTPSQTYEQYF.

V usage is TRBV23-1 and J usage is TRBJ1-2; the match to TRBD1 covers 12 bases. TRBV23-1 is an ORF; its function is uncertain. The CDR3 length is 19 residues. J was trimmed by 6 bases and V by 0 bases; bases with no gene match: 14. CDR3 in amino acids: CASSQSGRLAGTGGDGYTF. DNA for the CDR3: TGCGCCAGCAGTCAATCGGGCCGGTTAGCTGGGACAGGGGGCGATGGCTACACCTTC.